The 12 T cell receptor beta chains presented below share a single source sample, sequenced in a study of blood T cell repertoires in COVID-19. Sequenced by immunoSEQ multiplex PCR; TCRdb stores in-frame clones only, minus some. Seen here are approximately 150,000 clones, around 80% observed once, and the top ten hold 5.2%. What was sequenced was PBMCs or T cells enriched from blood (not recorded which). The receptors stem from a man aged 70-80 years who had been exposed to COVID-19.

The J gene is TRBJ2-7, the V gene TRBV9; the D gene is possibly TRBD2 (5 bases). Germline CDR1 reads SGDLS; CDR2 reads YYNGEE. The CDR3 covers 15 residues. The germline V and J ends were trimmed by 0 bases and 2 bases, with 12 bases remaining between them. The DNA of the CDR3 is TGTGCCAGCAGCGTAGACAGCGGACCCACCTACGAGCAGTACTTC. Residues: CASSVDSGPTYEQYF.

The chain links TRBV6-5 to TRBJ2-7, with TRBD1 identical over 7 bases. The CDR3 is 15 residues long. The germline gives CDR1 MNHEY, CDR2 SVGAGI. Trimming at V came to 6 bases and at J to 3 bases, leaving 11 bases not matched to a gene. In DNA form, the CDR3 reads TGTGCCAGCAGACCATCGGGACAGATTAACTACGAGCAGTACTTC. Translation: CASRPSGQINYEQYF.

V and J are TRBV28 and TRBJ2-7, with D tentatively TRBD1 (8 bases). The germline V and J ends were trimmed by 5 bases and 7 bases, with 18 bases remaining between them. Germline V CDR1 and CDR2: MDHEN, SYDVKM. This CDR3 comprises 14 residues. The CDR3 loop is CASSAAGQVGEQYF. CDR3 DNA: TGTGCCAGCAGTGCAGCGGGACAGGTGGGGGAGCAGTACTTC.

CDR3 in amino acids: CASSTGQGETQYF. The CDR3 DNA reads as TGCGCCAGCAGCACAGGACAGGGAGAGACCCAGTACTTC. This chain links TRBV5-1 with TRBJ2-5; 8 nucleotides match TRBD1. Germline V CDR1 and CDR2: SGHRS, YFSETQ. The CDR3 sequence is 13 residues long. V shed 4 bases, J shed 4 bases, and the junction held 3 bases outside the gene matches.

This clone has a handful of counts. CDR3 residues: CASSPTGGANVLTF. As DNA, the CDR3 is TGTGCCAGCAGCCCAACAGGGGGGGCCAACGTCCTGACTTTC. The V call is TRBV14, the J call TRBJ2-6; TRBD1 might be the D (6 bases). There are 14 residues in the CDR3. The germline gives CDR1 SGHDN, CDR2 FVKESK. Trimming cost V 4 bases and J 4 bases, with 8 bases left between them.

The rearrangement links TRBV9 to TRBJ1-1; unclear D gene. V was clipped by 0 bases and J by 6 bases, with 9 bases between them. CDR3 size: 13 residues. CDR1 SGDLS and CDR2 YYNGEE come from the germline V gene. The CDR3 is CASSVEHRAEAFF. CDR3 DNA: TGTGCCAGCAGCGTAGAGCACAGAGCTGAAGCTTTCTTT.

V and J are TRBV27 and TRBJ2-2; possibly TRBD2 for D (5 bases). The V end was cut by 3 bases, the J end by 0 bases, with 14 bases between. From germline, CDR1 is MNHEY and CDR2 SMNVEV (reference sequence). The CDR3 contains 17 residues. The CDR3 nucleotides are TGTGCCAGCAGTTTTCCGAGGGAAGGTTCGAACACCGGGGAGCTGTTTTTT. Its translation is CASSFPREGSNTGELFF.

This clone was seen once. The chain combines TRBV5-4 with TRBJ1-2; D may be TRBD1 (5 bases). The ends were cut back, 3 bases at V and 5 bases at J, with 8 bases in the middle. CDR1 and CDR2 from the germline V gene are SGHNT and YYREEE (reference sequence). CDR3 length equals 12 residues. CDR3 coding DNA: TGTGCCAGCAGCTATGACAGATATGGCTACACCTTC. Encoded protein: CASSYDRYGYTF.

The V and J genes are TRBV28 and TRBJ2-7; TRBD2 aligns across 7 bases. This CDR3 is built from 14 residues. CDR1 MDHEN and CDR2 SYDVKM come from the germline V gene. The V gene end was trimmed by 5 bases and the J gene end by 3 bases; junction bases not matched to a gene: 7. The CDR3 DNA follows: TGTGCCAGCAGTATCGGGACTACCATCTACGAGCAGTACTTC. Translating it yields CASSIGTTIYEQYF. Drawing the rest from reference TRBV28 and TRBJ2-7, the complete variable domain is DVKVTQSSRYLVKRTGEKVFLECVQDMDHENMFWYRQDPGLGLRLIYFSYDVKMKEKGDIPEGYSVSREKKERFSLILESASTNQTSMYLCASSIGTTIYEQYFGPGTRLTVT.

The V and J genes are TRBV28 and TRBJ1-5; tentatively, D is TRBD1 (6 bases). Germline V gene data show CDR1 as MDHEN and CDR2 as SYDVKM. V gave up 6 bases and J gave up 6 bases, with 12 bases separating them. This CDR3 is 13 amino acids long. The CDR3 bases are TGTGCCAGCAGGGGACAAGTCGGTCAGCCCCAGCATTTT. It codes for CASRGQVGQPQHF.

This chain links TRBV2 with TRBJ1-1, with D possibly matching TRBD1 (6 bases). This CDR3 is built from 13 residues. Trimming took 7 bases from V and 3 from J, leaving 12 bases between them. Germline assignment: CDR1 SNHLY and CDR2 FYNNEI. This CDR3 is CASKQGTYTEAFF. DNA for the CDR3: TGTGCCAGCAAACAGGGAACCTACACTGAAGCTTTCTTT.

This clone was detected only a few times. CDR3 in amino acids: CASSLLAGGIYEQYF. The DNA of the CDR3 is TGTGCCAGCAGCTTGCTAGCGGGAGGGATCTACGAGCAGTACTTC. The chain recombines TRBV7-9 with TRBJ2-7; 12 bases are a match to TRBD2. With V trimmed by 3 bases and J by 3 bases, 3 bases remained unmatched. Germline V lookup: CDR1 SEHNR, CDR2 FQNEAQ (reference sequence). CDR3 length: 15 residues.